Following are 8 T cell receptor beta chains from one sample sequenced in a study of blood T cell repertoires in COVID-19. Repertoires were generated with immunoSEQ multiplex PCR, while TCRdb's copy carries only in-frame clones and drops some. The profile shows around 250,000 clones, 70% to 90% of them singletons. The sequencing input was peripheral blood. These receptors came from a man aged 55 to 70 with acute or convalescent COVID-19.

The J gene is TRBJ1-1, the V gene TRBV6-1, with D uncertain. The V gene lost 0 bases and the J gene lost 0 bases, with 2 bases spanning the gap. Germline CDR1 MNHNS, CDR2 SASEGT. The CDR3 has 13 amino acids. The CDR3 loop is CASSEAMNTEAFF. In DNA form, the CDR3 reads TGTGCCAGCAGTGAAGCTATGAACACTGAAGCTTTCTTT.

This clone appeared once. The V call is TRBV5-6, the J call TRBJ2-5; unclear D gene. The V gene's germline CDR1 is SGHDT and CDR2 YYEEEE. The CDR3 extends over 13 amino acids. Trimming left V 6 bases short and J 1 base short, with 10 bases between. For the CDR3, the DNA is TGTGCCAGCACCTCTATTGTCCAAGAGACCCAGTACTTC. Its translation: CASTSIVQETQYF. Full variable domain (outside the CDR3, taken from reference TRBV5-6 and TRBJ2-5): DAGVTQSPTHLIKTRGQQVTLRCSPKSGHDTVSWYQQALGQGPQFIFQYYEEEERQRGNFPDRFSGHQFPNYSSELNVNALLLGDSALYLCASTSIVQETQYFGPGTRLLVL.

The chain has TRBV7-3 and TRBJ1-1; D is uncertain. The CDR3 spans 15 residues. Trimming removed 4 bases at V and 5 bases at J, with 17 bases between. Germline CDR1 reads SGHTA; CDR2 reads FQGTGA. CDR3 coding DNA: TGTGCCAGCAGCTCCGAGGGTCACCCTGGAACTGAAGCTTTCTTT. It yields the protein CASSSEGHPGTEAFF. The full variable domain, its missing parts supplied by reference TRBV7-3 and TRBJ1-1, is GAGVSQTPSNKVTEKGKYVELRCDPISGHTALYWYRQSLGQGPEFLIYFQGTGAADDSGLPNDRFFAVRPEGSVSTLKIQRTERGDSAVYLCASSSEGHPGTEAFFGQGTRLTVV.

V gene TRBV4-2 combines with J gene TRBJ1-5, with D possibly matching TRBD1 (5 bases). This CDR3 is built from 14 residues. The ends were cut back, 0 bases at V and 4 bases at J, with 7 bases in the middle. Germline V lookup: CDR1 LGHNA, CDR2 YNFKEQ. CDR3 residues: CASSQDRGNQPQHF. DNA of the CDR3: TGTGCCAGCAGCCAAGATCGGGGGAATCAGCCCCAGCATTTT.

V usage is TRBV20-1 and J usage is TRBJ1-1; D is undetermined. CDR1 is DFQATT, CDR2 SNEGSKA, per germline (reference sequence). This CDR3 is built from 12 residues. V was trimmed by 3 bases and J by 4 bases, leaving 9 bases between them. CDR3 sequence: CSASTVGTEAFF. CDR3 coding DNA: TGCAGTGCTAGTACGGTCGGCACTGAAGCTTTCTTT.

V gene TRBV3-1 (or the pseudogene TRBV3-2) combines with J gene TRBJ1-5, with 7 bases lining up with TRBD1. The CDR3 runs to 16 residues. The ends lost 5 bases at V and 3 bases at J; junction bases unmatched: 10. The V gene's germline CDR1 is LGHDT and CDR2 YNNKEL (reference sequence). The DNA for the CDR3 is TGTGCCAGCAGCGATGACAGGGTAGTTAACAATCAGCCCCAGCATTTT. As protein: CASSDDRVVNNQPQHF.

The rearrangement links TRBV7-3 to TRBJ1-2; TRBD1 agrees at 10 bases. The CDR3 runs 15 residues. The V gene's germline CDR1 is SGHTA and CDR2 FQGTGA. Losses at the gene ends were 5 bases for V and 8 bases for J; bases not matched to a gene: 11. CDR3 in amino acids: CASSTITGTGEGYTF. In DNA, the CDR3 is TGTGCCAGCAGCACAATAACCGGGACAGGGGAAGGCTACACCTTC. Together with reference TRBV7-3 and TRBJ1-2, the CDR3 gives the full variable domain: GAGVSQTPSNKVTEKGKYVELRCDPISGHTALYWYRQSLGQGPEFLIYFQGTGAADDSGLPNDRFFAVRPEGSVSTLKIQRTERGDSAVYLCASSTITGTGEGYTFGSGTRLTVV.

This clone was seen just once. The rearrangement links TRBV6-1 to TRBJ2-7; maybe TRBD1 (6 bases). From germline, CDR1 is MNHNS and CDR2 SASEGT. The CDR3 runs to 13 residues. V gave up 2 bases and J gave up 3 bases, with 8 bases separating them. CDR3 residues: CASSELQGYEQYF. The CDR3 bases are TGTGCCAGCAGTGAACTACAGGGCTACGAGCAGTACTTC.